This T cell receptor beta chain appears in the sequencing data of a study of cytomegalovirus exposure and HLA in healthy donors. The study, taken as a whole, reports: Cytomegalovirus-associated status was assigned to about 160 TCR beta chains. In a later analysis, specific HLA alleles were associated with 15,000 to 20,000 TCR beta sequences at a 0.05 false discovery rate. Some V segments could not be told apart, so they were left out, TRBV6-2 and TRBV6-3 among them.

The PCR contained 60 Vbeta and 13 Jbeta primers. Clones were sequenced by immunoSEQ multiplex PCR, and TCRdb holds only the in-frame ones, with some missing. The data contain around 180,000 clones, roughly four fifths of them singletons. The germline CDR1 and CDR2 sequences are LNHDA and SQIVND (reference sequence). V lost 7 bases and J 6 bases, leaving 18 bases between the germline ends. This CDR3 has 14 residues. Comments on this clone: Its antigen is unidentified.

This chain links TRBV19 with TRBJ1-2, with D tentatively TRBD1 (5 bases). The sample taken for sequencing was PBMCs. The clonotype comes from a woman aged 50 to 65 in good health and CMV-seronegative. The CDR3 sequence is CASNQGGDGHGYTF. The CDR3 region has the DNA TGTGCCAGTAACCAAGGAGGGGACGGCCATGGCTACACCTTC.